This passage covers 28 T cell receptor beta chains from one sample sequenced in a study of T cells after somatic rescue of genetic block. TCRdb keeps only in-frame clones here, not all; method: immunoSEQ multiplex PCR. The repertoire holds 14,000 to 15,000 clones, with less than 75% as singletons. Sequenced input: peripheral blood mononuclear cells (PBMCs). The receptor source for this set is a young man.

The V call is TRBV7-3, the J call TRBJ2-5; D may be TRBD2 (6 bases). Germline loops: CDR1 SGHTA, CDR2 FQGTGA. CDR3 length: 13 residues. V shed 4 bases and J shed 5 bases, with 11 bases lying between them. The CDR3 region has the DNA TGTGCCAGCAGCTCTCGGACTAAGGAGACCCAGTACTTC. Its protein product is CASSSRTKETQYF.

This CDR3 reads CASSFGSQGPTYEQYF. CDR3 nucleotides: TGTGCCAGCAGTTTTGGGTCACAGGGGCCCACCTACGAGCAGTACTTC. This sequence joins TRBV28 and TRBJ2-7, with 7 bases matching TRBD1. J was trimmed by 2 bases and V by 3 bases; bases with no gene match: 10. There are 16 residues in the CDR3. Per germline, CDR1 MDHEN and CDR2 SYDVKM.

The genes are TRBV28 and TRBJ2-4; D may be TRBD1 (6 bases). The V gene's germline CDR1 is MDHEN and CDR2 SYDVKM. With 3 bases removed from V and 4 bases from J, the gap between germline ends came to 25 bases. The CDR3 contains 19 residues. CDR3 nucleotide sequence: TGTGCCAGCAGTTTTGGGCCCCAGGGGTTTTTGAGGATAAAAAACATTCAGTACTTC. It yields the protein CASSFGPQGFLRIKNIQYF.

The rearrangement links TRBV10-3 to TRBJ2-1; the D gene is possibly TRBD1 (7 bases). Trimming shortened V by 11 bases and J by 4 bases, and 12 bases separated the two germline ends. The CDR3 has 12 residues. Germline V CDR1 and CDR2: ENHRY, SYGVKD. The CDR3, as DNA: TGTGCCGCGGGACAGTCTTACAATGAGCAGTTCTTC. Residues: CAAGQSYNEQFF.

This clone was seen a few times. This rearrangement joins TRBV9 to TRBJ2-3; D possibly uses TRBD1 or TRBD2 (6 bases each). This CDR3 is built from 16 residues. The germline gives CDR1 SGDLS, CDR2 YYNGEE. V dropped 0 bases and J dropped 1 base, with 12 bases sitting between them. The CDR3 DNA reads TGTGCCAGCAGCGTAGTGCCGGGGGCTGGCACAGATACGCAGTATTTT. Translating gives CASSVVPGAGTDTQYF.

The chain carries TRBV18 and TRBJ2-7, with D possibly being TRBD1 (6 bases). V lost 3 bases and J lost 6, with 9 bases in between. CDR1 and CDR2 (germline): KGHSH, LQKENI. This CDR3 contains 12 residues. CDR3: CASSPNRVEQYF. The CDR3 region has the DNA TGTGCCAGCTCACCGAACAGGGTCGAGCAGTACTTC.

The chain couples TRBV7-3 to TRBJ2-7, with 7 positions matching TRBD2. Germline assignment: CDR1 SGHTA and CDR2 FQGTGA. The CDR3 is made up of 14 amino acids. V dropped 6 bases and J dropped 0; count of bases not matched to a gene: 5. CDR3 residues: CASSSSGGSYEQYF. Written as DNA, the CDR3 is TGTGCCAGCAGTTCTAGCGGAGGCTCCTACGAGCAGTACTTC.

The rearrangement uses TRBV6-1 and TRBJ2-5; TRBD2 aligns across 12 bases. With V trimmed by 1 base and J by 5 bases, 8 bases remained unmatched. There are 17 residues in the CDR3. CDR1 and CDR2 from the germline V gene are MNHNS and SASEGT. CDR3 coding DNA: TGTGCCAGCAGTGAAGGCGCTAGCGGGGGGGCCGTCGAGACCCAGTACTTC. Its protein is CASSEGASGGAVETQYF.

The V gene is TRBV19, the J gene TRBJ1-1, with D hard to call. Germline V gene data show CDR1 as LNHDA and CDR2 as SQIVND (reference sequence). This CDR3 spans 13 amino acids. With 1 base removed from V and 1 base from J, the gap between germline ends came to 4 bases. The CDR3 coding sequence is TGTGCCAGTAGTATAGGGAGGAACACTGAAGCTTTCTTT. Translation: CASSIGRNTEAFF.

This chain uses TRBV7-9 with TRBJ2-5; D is perhaps TRBD2 (6 bases). V lost 0 bases to trimming and J lost 5 bases, with 13 bases between them. Germline assignment: CDR1 SEHNR and CDR2 FQNEAQ (reference sequence). The CDR3 consists of 15 residues. The chain's CDR3 is CASSLAWRDQETQYF. The DNA of the CDR3 is TGTGCCAGCAGCTTAGCCTGGAGGGATCAGGAGACCCAGTACTTC.

The V gene is TRBV11-2, the J gene TRBJ2-5, with 9 bases identical to TRBD1. The CDR3 covers 16 residues. The germline gives CDR1 SGHAT, CDR2 FQNNGV. After removal of 1 base from V and 1 base from J, the junction contained 4 bases not matched to a gene. The chain's CDR3 is CASSLGQGVLQETQYF. The DNA of the CDR3 is TGTGCCAGCAGCTTAGGACAGGGGGTACTCCAAGAGACCCAGTACTTC. Combining the CDR3 with reference TRBV11-2 and TRBJ2-5 gives the whole variable domain EAGVAQSPRYKIIEKRQSVAFWCNPISGHATLYWYQQILGQGPKLLIQFQNNGVVDDSQLPKDRFSAERLKGVDSTLKIQPAKLEDSAVYLCASSLGQGVLQETQYFGPGTRLLVL.

The chain employs TRBV5-8 and TRBJ2-4, with D possibly being TRBD1 (6 bases). The germline gives CDR1 SGHTS, CDR2 YDEGEE. Trimming shortened V by 2 bases and J by 0 bases, and 15 bases separated the two germline ends. This CDR3 has 17 residues. Written as DNA, the CDR3 is TGTGCCAGCAGCTTATCCCAAGGACAGATAGCCAAAAACATTCAGTACTTC. Translated: CASSLSQGQIAKNIQYF.

The genes are TRBV6-1 and TRBJ1-5, with D unclear. Trimming removed 10 bases from V and 0 bases from J, with 16 bases in between. The V gene's germline CDR1 is MNHNS and CDR2 SASEGT. This CDR3 region has 15 residues. The CDR3 loop reads CATNRGFYSNQPQHF. The CDR3 nucleotides are TGTGCCACCAATAGAGGGTTTTATAGCAATCAGCCCCAGCATTTT.

The gene calls are TRBV10-2 and TRBJ1-6, with 7 positions matching TRBD1. Germline trimming cut 6 bases from V and 10 bases from J; bases unmatched to any gene: 15. The CDR3 has 16 amino acids. The germline V gene encodes CDR1 WSHSY and CDR2 SAAADI. DNA of the CDR3: TGCGCCAGCAGATCGACAGGGTGGACGGTCGGGTCACCCCTCCACTTT. Translated, it gives CASRSTGWTVGSPLHF.

V and J are TRBV7-9 and TRBJ2-1; weak D call: TRBD2 (6 bases). Per germline, CDR1 SEHNR and CDR2 FQNEAQ (reference sequence). V was cut by 3 bases and J by 8 bases, with 17 bases left in between. The CDR3 is made up of 15 amino acids. CDR3 in amino acids: CASSFTTGVGDEQFF. As DNA, the CDR3 is TGTGCCAGCAGCTTTACAACGGGAGTAGGGGATGAGCAGTTCTTC.

The chain has TRBV5-1 and TRBJ2-3, with TRBD2 matching 8 bases. V was clipped by 4 bases and J by 5 bases; unmatched bases: 6. Germline-derived CDR1 and CDR2 are SGHRS and YFSETQ. CDR3 length: 14 amino acids. The CDR3 nucleotides read TGCGCCAGCAGCCCAGCGGGGGCTGTAGATACGCAGTATTTT. Its translation is CASSPAGAVDTQYF.

This clone has only one observation. The chain joins TRBV7-2 to TRBJ2-7; 9 nucleotides agree with TRBD1. CDR3 length equals 15 residues. In germline, CDR1 is SGHTA, CDR2 FQGNSA. Germline trimming cut 3 bases from V and 0 bases from J; bases unmatched to any gene: 3. CDR3 sequence (DNA): TGTGCCAGCAGCTTCGGGACAGGGAGCTCCTACGAGCAGTACTTC. Amino acid sequence: CASSFGTGSSYEQYF.

The DNA for the CDR3 is TGTGCCATCAGTGAGTCTGGAGGAAATCAGCCCCAGCATTTT. This gives the protein CAISESGGNQPQHF. J is TRBJ1-5 and V is TRBV10-3, with unresolved D. Germline V lookup: CDR1 ENHRY, CDR2 SYGVKD. The CDR3 runs 14 residues. V was shortened by 0 bases and J by 4 bases, with 7 bases between the two germline ends.

V gene TRBV11-3 combines with J gene TRBJ1-2; D is perhaps TRBD1 (5 bases). Germline V gene data show CDR1 as SGHNT and CDR2 as YENEEA. V dropped 1 base and J dropped 0 bases, with 9 bases sitting between them. This CDR3 spans 15 amino acids. The CDR3 sequence is CASSLVQGSNYGYTF. Here the CDR3 DNA reads TGTGCCAGCAGCTTAGTTCAGGGTTCTAACTATGGCTACACCTTC.

This clone has more than one count but fewer than ten. V gene TRBV6-5 combines with J gene TRBJ2-7, with D tentatively TRBD1 (6 bases). Trimming removed 3 bases at V and 6 bases at J, with 21 bases between. There are 16 residues in the CDR3. Germline lookup yields CDR1 MNHEY and CDR2 SVGAGI. The CDR3 reads CASSYSLFPTGTEQYF. DNA for the CDR3: TGTGCCAGCAGTTATTCCCTATTCCCTACAGGGACCGAGCAGTACTTC.

The chain uses TRBV18 and TRBJ2-3; TRBD2 matches at 13 bases. Per germline, CDR1 KGHSH and CDR2 LQKENI. Trimming took 3 bases from V and 3 from J; bases not matched to a gene: 6. This CDR3 is 17 amino acids long. The CDR3 sequence is CASSPVLAGGPTDTQYF. CDR3 nucleotides: TGTGCCAGCTCACCGGTACTAGCGGGAGGGCCAACAGATACGCAGTATTTT.

The chain links TRBV9 to TRBJ1-4; no clear D. Trimming pared 0 bases from V and 4 bases from J, leaving 13 bases between. There are 16 residues in the CDR3. The germline CDR1 and CDR2 sequences are SGDLS and YYNGEE. The CDR3 reads CASSVGPGPSNEKLFF. DNA of the CDR3: TGTGCCAGCAGCGTAGGGCCCGGGCCCAGTAATGAAAAACTGTTTTTT. Drawing the rest from reference TRBV9 and TRBJ1-4, the complete variable domain is DSGVTQTPKHLITATGQRVTLRCSPRSGDLSVYWYQQSLDQGLQFLIQYYNGEERAKGNILERFSAQQFPDLHSELNLSSLELGDSALYFCASSVGPGPSNEKLFFGSGTQLSVL.

V is TRBV5-1 and J is TRBJ2-7, with D hard to call. The CDR3 covers 13 residues. Per the germline V gene, CDR1 is SGHRS and CDR2 is YFSETQ. Trimming shortened V by 1 base and J by 5 bases, and 10 bases separated the two germline ends. CDR3 coding DNA: TGCGCCAGCAGCTTGCGCGCTCGGAACGAGCAGTACTTC. Translated, it gives CASSLRARNEQYF.

The rearrangement joins TRBV4-1 to TRBJ2-1, with D maybe TRBD2 (5 bases). V was cut by 8 bases and J by 8 bases, with 19 bases left in between. Per germline, CDR1 MGHRA and CDR2 YSYEKL. There are 14 residues in the CDR3. CDR3 amino acids: CASRWVSEEDEQFF. Here the CDR3 DNA reads TGCGCCAGCCGCTGGGTTTCGGAGGAGGATGAGCAGTTCTTC.

This chain uses TRBV14 with TRBJ2-7; TRBD1 aligns across 8 bases. CDR1 is SGHDN and CDR2 is FVKESK in the germline V gene. The CDR3 sequence is 13 residues long. The V gene end was trimmed by 5 bases and the J gene end by 4 bases; junction bases not matched to a gene: 4. CDR3 nucleotides: TGTGCCAGCAGCTTCGGACAGGGATACGAGCAGTACTTC. This sequence encodes CASSFGQGYEQYF.

The V call is TRBV5-1, the J call TRBJ2-7; 8 nucleotides align to TRBD1. Germline loops: CDR1 SGHRS, CDR2 YFSETQ. The CDR3 consists of 15 residues. With V trimmed by 5 bases and J by 3 bases, 10 bases remained unmatched. The CDR3 nucleotides read TGCGCCAGCAGATTCGGACAGGGAGTCATCTACGAGCAGTACTTC. Translation gives CASRFGQGVIYEQYF.

This chain links TRBV5-1 with TRBJ2-5, with 7 bases matching TRBD2. The CDR3 has 14 residues. Germline CDR1 reads SGHRS; CDR2 reads YFSETQ. The ends lost 0 bases at V and 5 bases at J; junction bases unmatched: 4. Written as DNA, the CDR3 is TGCGCCAGCAGCTTGGCGGGAGGCGGTGAGACCCAGTACTTC. Translated: CASSLAGGGETQYF.

This chain connects TRBV5-6 to TRBJ2-5; TRBD1 matches 9 bases. The J call may not be correct, given that the DNA end is closer to TRBJ2-7. Germline CDR1 SGHDT, CDR2 YYEEEE. The CDR3 spans 15 residues. The CDR3 sequence is CASSLGDRESYEQYF. Here the CDR3 DNA reads TGTGCCAGCAGCTTAGGGGACAGGGAGTCCTACGAGCAGTACTTC.